This passage covers 31 T cell receptor beta chains from one sample sequenced in a study of blood T cell repertoires in COVID-19. Only in-frame clones appear in the TCRdb table, and some are missing; sequencing was by immunoSEQ multiplex PCR. The top ten clones hold 7% to 10% of a sample with about 200,000 clones, about 83% of them seen once. The sequenced sample was peripheral blood. The receptors originated from a woman between 45 and 60 years old with acute or convalescent COVID-19.

This clone was counted a single time. The chain joins TRBV5-4 to TRBJ2-2; a possible D gene is TRBD1 (5 bases). The length of the CDR3 is 15 residues. Germline loops: CDR1 SGHNT, CDR2 YYREEE (reference sequence). Trimming took off 6 bases at V and 1 base at J, with 13 bases between the two ends. The CDR3 reads CASTENRGNTGELFF. CDR3 in DNA: TGTGCCAGCACCGAGAATAGGGGGAACACCGGGGAGCTGTTTTTT.

This chain uses TRBV14 with TRBJ1-5; the D gene is possibly TRBD1 (5 bases). This CDR3 is built from 15 residues. The germline gives CDR1 SGHDN, CDR2 FVKESK. The ends were cut back, 0 bases at V and 5 bases at J, with 11 bases in the middle. CDR3 residues: CASSQEGSGDQPQHF. In DNA form, the CDR3 reads TGTGCCAGCAGCCAAGAAGGGTCGGGGGATCAGCCCCAGCATTTT.

The V gene is TRBV6-2 or TRBV6-3, the J gene TRBJ2-1; TRBD2 aligns across 12 bases. This CDR3 region has 15 residues. In germline, CDR1 is MNHEY, CDR2 SVGEGT. V lost 5 bases, J lost 3 bases, and 2 bases stayed unmatched. The CDR3 region has the DNA TGTGCCAGCAGTCGGACTAGCGGGATCTACAATGAGCAGTTCTTC. This encodes CASSRTSGIYNEQFF.

This rearrangement joins TRBV7-2 to TRBJ2-5; possible D gene TRBD2, 6 bases. Trimming left V 4 bases short and J 1 base short, with 13 bases between. CDR3 size: 15 residues. Per germline, CDR1 SGHTA and CDR2 FQGNSA. The CDR3 loop is CASSSEWEVQETQYF. The CDR3 bases are TGTGCCAGCAGCTCCGAGTGGGAGGTCCAAGAGACCCAGTACTTC.

V is TRBV7-6 and J is TRBJ2-5, with TRBD2 matching over 10 bases. Germline lookup yields CDR1 SGHVS and CDR2 FNYEAQ. This CDR3 is built from 15 residues. Trimming at V came to 0 bases and at J to 5 bases, leaving 3 bases not matched to a gene. In nucleotides, the CDR3 is TGTGCCAGCAGCTTAGCACTAGCGGGATCGGAGACCCAGTACTTC. The encoded protein is CASSLALAGSETQYF.

The rearrangement joins TRBV18 to TRBJ1-5; 7 bases map to TRBD1. The CDR3 runs to 14 residues. Germline loops: CDR1 KGHSH, CDR2 LQKENI. Trimming removed 4 bases from V and 3 bases from J; junction bases left unmatched: 3. CDR3 in amino acids: CASSHGTVNQPQHF. The CDR3 coding sequence is TGTGCCAGCTCACACGGGACAGTCAATCAGCCCCAGCATTTT.

J is TRBJ2-7 and V is TRBV7-8, with D perhaps TRBD2 (6 bases). The germline V and J ends were trimmed by 5 bases and 4 bases, with 9 bases remaining between them. Germline V lookup: CDR1 SGHVS, CDR2 FQNEAQ. This CDR3 is 12 amino acids long. CDR3 in amino acids: CASSPGGYEQYF. The CDR3 DNA follows: TGTGCCAGCAGCCCCGGGGGTTACGAGCAGTACTTC.

In this sample, this clone turned up once. Here the CDR3 DNA reads TGTGCCAGTAGGAAGGGACTCCATAATGAAAAACTGTTTTTT. It translates to CASRKGLHNEKLFF. The J gene is TRBJ1-4, the V gene TRBV19, with a weak D call TRBD1 (5 bases). Germline assignment: CDR1 LNHDA and CDR2 SQIVND (reference sequence). The CDR3 spans 14 residues. The V end was cut by 6 bases, the J end by 4 bases, with 12 bases between.

The chain recombines TRBV11-2 with TRBJ2-1, with 12 nucleotides matching TRBD2. Germline V gene sequence: CDR1 SGHAT, CDR2 FQNNGV. Trimming removed 5 bases from V and 5 bases from J; junction bases left unmatched: 7. This CDR3 is 16 amino acids long. This chain's CDR3 is CASSNPGLAGDNEQFF. The CDR3 DNA follows: TGTGCCAGCAGCAACCCGGGACTAGCGGGTGACAATGAGCAGTTCTTC.

The chain couples TRBV19 to TRBJ2-2; D is possibly TRBD1 (6 bases). The CDR3 is made up of 15 amino acids. Germline CDR1 reads LNHDA; CDR2 reads SQIVND (reference sequence). The V end lost 5 bases, the J end lost 6 bases, and 16 bases lay between the germline ends. DNA of the CDR3: TGTGCCAGTAGTCGGGACAACCCGGGACCCGGGGAGCTGTTTTTT. Translating gives CASSRDNPGPGELFF.

The chain uses TRBV7-2 and TRBJ2-1; TRBD2 aligns across 7 bases. The germline V gene encodes CDR1 SGHTA and CDR2 FQGNSA. V lost 11 bases to trimming and J lost 8 bases; unmatched junction nucleotides: 15. The CDR3 covers 14 residues. The DNA of the CDR3 is TGTGCCGTAGTAGCGGGTCAACCGAGGGATGAGCAGTTCTTC. This gives the protein CAVVAGQPRDEQFF.

This chain links TRBV7-6 with TRBJ2-7; a possible D gene is TRBD2 (5 bases). The CDR3 extends over 13 amino acids. Germline CDR1 and CDR2: SGHVS and FNYEAQ. V was trimmed by 6 bases and J by 0 bases, leaving 9 bases between them. The CDR3 reads CASRWESSYEQYF. The CDR3 region has the DNA TGTGCCAGCAGATGGGAGAGCTCCTACGAGCAGTACTTC.

This clone was seen just once. The genes are TRBV19 and TRBJ2-1, with D possibly TRBD2 on 6 matching bases. Trimming pared 3 bases from V and 7 bases from J, leaving 19 bases between. The CDR3 runs to 16 residues. Germline CDR1 reads LNHDA; CDR2 reads SQIVND (reference sequence). CDR3: CASSISGTLRRNEQFF. The CDR3 nucleotides read TGTGCCAGTAGTATTTCGGGGACTCTAAGGCGGAATGAGCAGTTCTTC.

The chain uses TRBV6-4 and TRBJ2-1; no definite D call. From germline, CDR1 is MRHNA and CDR2 SNTAGT. The CDR3 consists of 15 residues. Deletions cut 3 bases from V and 0 bases from J, with 9 bases between. CDR3: CASSETVDSYNEQFF. The CDR3 bases are TGTGCCAGCAGTGAAACAGTGGACTCCTACAATGAGCAGTTCTTC.

The table lists this clone with a count of one. The chain combines TRBV2 with TRBJ2-1, with unresolved D. The CDR3 sequence is 14 residues long. With 7 bases removed from V and 4 bases from J, the gap between germline ends came to 14 bases. The germline V gene has CDR1 SNHLY and CDR2 FYNNEI. The CDR3 spells CASKLGLKYNEQFF. CDR3 nucleotide sequence: TGTGCCAGCAAATTGGGCTTAAAATACAATGAGCAGTTCTTC.

This chain connects TRBV5-1 to TRBJ2-2; 11 nucleotides match TRBD2. The V segment lost 0 bases and the J segment 5 bases; nucleotides outside the gene matches: 6. The CDR3 runs 17 residues. In germline, CDR1 is SGHRS, CDR2 YFSETQ. Here the CDR3 DNA reads TGCGCCAGCAGCTTGGCCGGGCTAGCGGGAGGTACCGGGGAGCTGTTTTTT. It specifies CASSLAGLAGGTGELFF.

This rearrangement joins TRBV28 to TRBJ1-5; 9 nucleotides align to TRBD1. The CDR3 spans 15 residues. The V gene end was trimmed by 6 bases and the J gene end by 1 base; junction bases not matched to a gene: 4. The germline V gene encodes CDR1 MDHEN and CDR2 SYDVKM. The CDR3 sequence: CASRGQGYSNQPQHF. The CDR3 DNA sequence: TGTGCCAGCAGGGGACAGGGATACAGCAATCAGCCCCAGCATTTT. The whole variable domain, filled in from reference TRBV28 and TRBJ1-5, reads DVKVTQSSRYLVKRTGEKVFLECVQDMDHENMFWYRQDPGLGLRLIYFSYDVKMKEKGDIPEGYSVSREKKERFSLILESASTNQTSMYLCASRGQGYSNQPQHFGDGTRLSIL.

V and J are TRBV18 and TRBJ1-2; D is unclear. The V end lost 4 bases, the J end lost 5 bases, and 20 bases lay between the germline ends. The germline gives CDR1 KGHSH, CDR2 LQKENI. The CDR3 spans 16 residues. CDR3 residues: CASSLMTTHIPYGYTF. CDR3 DNA sequence: TGTGCCAGCTCACTTATGACTACCCACATCCCTTATGGCTACACCTTC.

This clone was recorded only once. This sequence joins TRBV4-2 and TRBJ1-5; 8 bases are a match to TRBD1. CDR1 LGHNA and CDR2 YNFKEQ come from the germline V gene. J gave up 2 bases and V 4 bases, and 10 bases lay outside the gene matches. This CDR3 comprises 17 residues. DNA for the CDR3: TGTGCCAGCAGCCCGAACCGAGACAGGGGCGGCAATCAGCCCCAGCATTTT. This sequence encodes CASSPNRDRGGNQPQHF.

As DNA, the CDR3 is TGTGCCAGTTGCGAATGGCAAGAGACCCAGTACTTC. Translation: CASCEWQETQYF. The chain recombines TRBV2 with TRBJ2-5; D is ambiguous. V was trimmed by 9 bases and J by 2 bases, leaving 10 bases between them. The germline V gene encodes CDR1 SNHLY and CDR2 FYNNEI. The CDR3 contains 12 residues.

This chain connects TRBV6-5 to TRBJ2-2, with 9 bases lining up with TRBD2. The CDR3 has 15 residues. V lost 6 bases to trimming and J lost 0 bases; unmatched junction nucleotides: 2. Per germline, CDR1 MNHEY and CDR2 SVGAGI. The CDR3 loop is CASRGLASNTGELFF. Written as DNA, the CDR3 is TGTGCCAGCAGGGGACTAGCCTCGAACACCGGGGAGCTGTTTTTT.

The rearrangement links TRBV5-6 to TRBJ1-4, with 7 bases fitting TRBD1. In germline, CDR1 is SGHDT, CDR2 YYEEEE. The length of the CDR3 is 14 residues. Trimming at V came to 3 bases and at J to 7 bases, leaving 6 bases not matched to a gene. The CDR3 loop is CASSSTPGGEKLFF. CDR3 coding DNA: TGTGCCAGCAGCTCAACGCCAGGGGGTGAAAAACTGTTTTTT.

The V gene is TRBV18, the J gene TRBJ2-7, with D perhaps TRBD2 (5 bases). Per the germline V gene, CDR1 is KGHSH and CDR2 is LQKENI. V was cut by 3 bases and J by 0 bases, with 18 bases left in between. This CDR3 region has 17 residues. The CDR3 is CASSPTPPGGPSYEQYF. As DNA, the CDR3 is TGTGCCAGCTCACCGACCCCCCCAGGAGGCCCCTCCTACGAGCAGTACTTC.

The genes are TRBV4-2 and TRBJ2-5, with D perhaps matching TRBD1 (6 bases). The CDR3 sequence is 16 residues long. V was trimmed by 4 bases and J by 5 bases, leaving 20 bases between them. Germline V gene lookup returns CDR1 LGHNA and CDR2 YNFKEQ. The CDR3: CASSLSDRNRGETQYF. The CDR3, as DNA: TGTGCCAGCAGCCTATCGGACAGAAACAGAGGGGAGACCCAGTACTTC.

The chain has TRBV28 and TRBJ1-1; D is undetermined. CDR1 and CDR2 from the germline V gene are MDHEN and SYDVKM. The CDR3 covers 11 residues. V lost 4 bases and J 11 bases, leaving 11 bases between the germline ends. This CDR3 reads CASSSSRLAFF. CDR3 nucleotides: TGTGCCAGCAGTTCGTCGAGACTGGCTTTCTTT.

V and J are TRBV30 and TRBJ1-6; TRBD1 is a possible D gene (5 bases). The germline gives CDR1 GTSNPN, CDR2 SVGIG (reference sequence). The CDR3 is 12 residues long. The V gene lost 5 bases and the J gene lost 10 bases, with 12 bases spanning the gap. The CDR3 region has the DNA TGTGCCTGGGCGGGGGTTAAATCACCCCTCCACTTT. Amino acids: CAWAGVKSPLHF.

This rearrangement joins TRBV28 to TRBJ1-1, with 8 positions matching TRBD1. Germline V gives CDR1 MDHEN, CDR2 SYDVKM. The CDR3 loop spans 15 amino acids. V trimming: 4 bases; J trimming: 3 bases; junction bases outside the gene matches: 7. The DNA of the CDR3 is TGTGCCAGCAGTTCGCGGACAGGGATTGACACTGAAGCTTTCTTT. Protein sequence: CASSSRTGIDTEAFF.

The V gene is TRBV7-9, the J gene TRBJ2-5, with TRBD2 identical over 13 bases. In germline, CDR1 is SEHNR, CDR2 FQNEAQ (reference sequence). The CDR3 runs to 15 residues. V lost 5 bases, J lost 5 bases, and 5 bases stayed unmatched. This CDR3 is CASSGLAGVGETQYF. DNA of the CDR3: TGTGCCAGCAGCGGACTAGCGGGAGTCGGTGAGACCCAGTACTTC.

The chain joins TRBV9 to TRBJ1-2, with TRBD1 matching over 7 bases. Germline assignment: CDR1 SGDLS and CDR2 YYNGEE. V was clipped by 5 bases and J by 6 bases; unmatched bases: 10. This CDR3 spans 14 amino acids. CDR3 nucleotide sequence: TGTGCCAGCAGTGGCCGGAGAGGGGGCAATGGCTACACCTTC. This sequence encodes CASSGRRGGNGYTF. Variable domain in full (rest from reference TRBV9 and TRBJ1-2): DSGVTQTPKHLITATGQRVTLRCSPRSGDLSVYWYQQSLDQGLQFLIQYYNGEERAKGNILERFSAQQFPDLHSELNLSSLELGDSALYFCASSGRRGGNGYTFGSGTRLTVV.

The genes are TRBV11-2 and TRBJ1-4; a possible D gene is TRBD1 (6 bases). With 2 bases removed from V and 8 bases from J, the gap between germline ends came to 6 bases. Germline CDR1 SGHAT, CDR2 FQNNGV. This CDR3 contains 12 residues. Written as DNA, the CDR3 is TGTGCCAGCAGCTTACAGGGGGAAAAACTGTTTTTT. This translates into CASSLQGEKLFF. The whole variable domain, filled in from reference TRBV11-2 and TRBJ1-4, reads EAGVAQSPRYKIIEKRQSVAFWCNPISGHATLYWYQQILGQGPKLLIQFQNNGVVDDSQLPKDRFSAERLKGVDSTLKIQPAKLEDSAVYLCASSLQGEKLFFGSGTQLSVL.

The rearrangement joins TRBV19 to TRBJ2-1, with 8 positions matching TRBD2. The germline gives CDR1 LNHDA, CDR2 SQIVND (reference sequence). This CDR3 has 13 amino acids. Losses at the gene ends were 3 bases for V and 10 bases for J; bases not matched to a gene: 5. CDR3 coding DNA: TGTGCCAGTAGTATGGGGGCGGGAGGAGAGCAGTTCTTC. The encoded protein is CASSMGAGGEQFF.